The 6 T cell receptor beta chains reported below all come from one sample, sequenced in a study of cytomegalovirus exposure and HLA in healthy donors. The PCR ran on 60 Vbeta and 13 Jbeta primers. The repertoire was sequenced with immunoSEQ multiplex PCR; TCRdb's copy has only in-frame clones and lacks some. The profile shows 120,000 or so clones, less than 85% of them singletons. Source material: PBMCs. The origin of the receptors is a woman aged 40 to 50 in good health and CMV-seronegative.

This chain links TRBV19 with TRBJ2-1; 12 bases are shared with TRBD2. The germline CDR1 and CDR2 sequences are LNHDA and SQIVND (reference sequence). The V segment lost 6 bases and the J segment 0 bases; nucleotides outside the gene matches: 9. The CDR3 is 18 residues long. CDR3 DNA sequence: TGTGCCAGTAGACCGGGACTAGCGGGTTTTAGCTCCTACAATGAGCAGTTCTTC. This translates into CASRPGLAGFSSYNEQFF.

DNA of the CDR3: TGTGCCATCAGTGGTCAGTACGAGCAGTACTTC. Translating it yields CAISGQYEQYF. The chain carries TRBV10-3 and TRBJ2-7; no reliable D call. Trimming took 4 bases from V and 4 from J, leaving 5 bases between them. CDR1 and CDR2 (germline): ENHRY, SYGVKD. The CDR3 has 11 amino acids.

The rearrangement joins TRBV7-3 to TRBJ2-2, with TRBD2 identical over 8 bases. The germline V gene encodes CDR1 SGHTA and CDR2 FQGTGA. The CDR3 runs 18 residues. Trimming removed 0 bases from V and 1 base from J; junction bases left unmatched: 7. The CDR3 protein is CASSLTLSSGGNTGELFF. In DNA, the CDR3 is TGTGCCAGCAGCTTAACGTTAAGCAGCGGGGGGAACACCGGGGAGCTGTTTTTT.

This chain links TRBV5-4 with TRBJ1-1; 10 nucleotides match TRBD1. J lost 2 bases, V lost 4 bases, and 5 bases had no gene match. Germline V gene data show CDR1 as SGHNT and CDR2 as YYREEE (reference sequence). The CDR3 covers 15 residues. The DNA for the CDR3 is TGTGCCAGCAGCCTTGGGGACAGGGGAAACACTGAAGCTTTCTTT. Its translation is CASSLGDRGNTEAFF. The full variable domain, with the rest looked up from reference TRBV5-4 and TRBJ1-1, is ETGVTQSPTHLIKTRGQQVTLRCSSQSGHNTVSWYQQALGQGPQFIFQYYREEENGRGNFPPRFSGLQFPNYSSELNVNALELDDSALYLCASSLGDRGNTEAFFGQGTRLTVV.

The chain links TRBV18 to TRBJ2-1, with D tentatively TRBD2 (6 bases). Deletions cut 3 bases from V and 13 bases from J, with 16 bases between. This CDR3 is built from 13 residues. Germline CDR1 KGHSH, CDR2 LQKENI. CDR3 residues: CASSPPTGVQQFF. In nucleotides, the CDR3 is TGTGCCAGCTCACCTCCAACGGGAGTTCAACAGTTCTTC.

The rearrangement links TRBV27 to TRBJ1-2; possible D gene TRBD1, 5 bases. The germline CDR1 and CDR2 sequences are MNHEY and SMNVEV (reference sequence). This CDR3 is built from 16 residues. Trimming pared 4 bases from V and 5 bases from J, leaving 20 bases between. CDR3 sequence: CASSSGGPRMGYGYTF. CDR3 DNA: TGTGCCAGCAGTTCGGGGGGACCCCGTATGGGGTATGGCTACACCTTC.